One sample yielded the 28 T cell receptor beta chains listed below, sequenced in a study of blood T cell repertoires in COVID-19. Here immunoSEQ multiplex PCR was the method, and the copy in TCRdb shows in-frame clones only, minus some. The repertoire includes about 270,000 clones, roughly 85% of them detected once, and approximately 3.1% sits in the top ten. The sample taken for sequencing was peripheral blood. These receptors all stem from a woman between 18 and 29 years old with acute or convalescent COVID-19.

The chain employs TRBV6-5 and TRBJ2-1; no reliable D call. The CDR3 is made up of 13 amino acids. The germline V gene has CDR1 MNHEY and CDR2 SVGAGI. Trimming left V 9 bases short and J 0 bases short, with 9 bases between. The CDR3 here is CASCASSYNEQFF. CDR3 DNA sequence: TGTGCCAGTTGCGCGAGCTCCTACAATGAGCAGTTCTTC.

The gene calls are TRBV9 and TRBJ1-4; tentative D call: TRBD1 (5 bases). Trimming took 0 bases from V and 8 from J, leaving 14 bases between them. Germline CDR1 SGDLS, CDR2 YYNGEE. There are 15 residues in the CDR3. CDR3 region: CASSVEGRVEEKLFF. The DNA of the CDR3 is TGTGCCAGCAGCGTAGAGGGCAGGGTCGAAGAAAAACTGTTTTTT.

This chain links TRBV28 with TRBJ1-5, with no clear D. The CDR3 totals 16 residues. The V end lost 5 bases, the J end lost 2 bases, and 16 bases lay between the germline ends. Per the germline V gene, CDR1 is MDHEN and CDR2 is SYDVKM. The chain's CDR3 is CASSRRQLIRNQPQHF. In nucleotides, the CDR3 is TGTGCCAGCAGTCGTCGACAATTAATCCGCAATCAGCCCCAGCATTTT.

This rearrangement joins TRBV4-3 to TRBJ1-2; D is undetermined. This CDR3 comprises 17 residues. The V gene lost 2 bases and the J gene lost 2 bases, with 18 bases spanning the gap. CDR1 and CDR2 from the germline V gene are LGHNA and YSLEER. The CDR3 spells CASSQSSGGGPNYGYTF. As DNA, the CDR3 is TGCGCCAGCAGCCAATCATCCGGCGGAGGGCCCAACTATGGCTACACCTTC.

DNA for the CDR3: TGTGCCAGCAGTTTGGTCCGACAAAACACTGAAGCTTTCTTT. It encodes CASSLVRQNTEAFF. V is TRBV28 and J is TRBJ1-1, with D unclear. This CDR3 comprises 14 residues. CDR1 MDHEN and CDR2 SYDVKM come from the germline V gene. The V gene lost 3 bases and the J gene lost 2 bases, with 10 bases spanning the gap.

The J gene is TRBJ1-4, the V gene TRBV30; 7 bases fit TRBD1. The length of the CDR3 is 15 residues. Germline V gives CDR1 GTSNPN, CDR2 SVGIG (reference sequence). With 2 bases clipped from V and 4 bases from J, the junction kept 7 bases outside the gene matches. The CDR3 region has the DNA TGTGCCTGGAGTCTTGGGACAGCCAGTAATGAAAAACTGTTTTTT. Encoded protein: CAWSLGTASNEKLFF. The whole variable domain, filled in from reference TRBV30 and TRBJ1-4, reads SQTIHQWPATLVQPVGSPLSLECTVEGTSNPNLYWYRQAAGRGLQLLFYSVGIGQISSEVPQNLSASRPQDRQFILSSKKLLLSDSGFYLCAWSLGTASNEKLFFGSGTQLSVL.

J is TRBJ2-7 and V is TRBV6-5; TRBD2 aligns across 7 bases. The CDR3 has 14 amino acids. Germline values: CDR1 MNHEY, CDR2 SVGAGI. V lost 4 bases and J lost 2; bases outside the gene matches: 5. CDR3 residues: CASSSPGGPYEQYF. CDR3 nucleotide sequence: TGTGCCAGCAGTTCCCCGGGAGGTCCCTACGAGCAGTACTTC.

CDR3 protein: CASSQGSTGELFF. CDR3 bases: TGTGCCAGCTCACAGGGGTCCACCGGGGAGCTGTTTTTT. The chain carries TRBV11-3 and TRBJ2-2, with 7 bases matching TRBD1. Trimming took 8 bases from V and 4 from J; bases not matched to a gene: 4. Germline V gene sequence: CDR1 SGHNT, CDR2 YENEEA. The CDR3 length is 13 residues.

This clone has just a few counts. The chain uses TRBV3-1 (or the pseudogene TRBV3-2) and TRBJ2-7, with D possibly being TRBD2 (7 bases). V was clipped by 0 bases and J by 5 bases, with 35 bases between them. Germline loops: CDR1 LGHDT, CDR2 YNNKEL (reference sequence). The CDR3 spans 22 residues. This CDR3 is CASSQDGGGTNGLAGLRNEQYF. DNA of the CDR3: TGTGCCAGCAGCCAAGACGGTGGGGGGACAAACGGATTAGCGGGCCTCCGGAACGAGCAGTACTTC.

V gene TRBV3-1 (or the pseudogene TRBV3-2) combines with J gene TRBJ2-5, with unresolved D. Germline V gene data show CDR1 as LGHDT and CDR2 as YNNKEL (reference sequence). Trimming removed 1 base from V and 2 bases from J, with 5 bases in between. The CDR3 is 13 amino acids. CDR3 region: CASSQVHQETQYF. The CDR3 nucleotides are TGTGCCAGCAGCCAAGTACATCAAGAGACCCAGTACTTC.

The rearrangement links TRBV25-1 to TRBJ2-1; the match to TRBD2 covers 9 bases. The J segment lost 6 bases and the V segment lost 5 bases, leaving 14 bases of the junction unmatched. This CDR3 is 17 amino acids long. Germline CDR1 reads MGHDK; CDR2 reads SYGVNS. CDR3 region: CASSPPLAGVTGNEQFF. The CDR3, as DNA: TGTGCCAGCAGTCCCCCTTTAGCGGGAGTGACGGGCAATGAGCAGTTCTTC.

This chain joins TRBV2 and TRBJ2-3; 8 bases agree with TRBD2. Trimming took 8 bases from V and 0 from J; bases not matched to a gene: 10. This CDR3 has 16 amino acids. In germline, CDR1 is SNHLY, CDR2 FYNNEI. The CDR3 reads CASVQGLAYSTDTQYF. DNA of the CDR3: TGTGCCAGCGTACAAGGACTAGCTTATAGCACAGATACGCAGTATTTT. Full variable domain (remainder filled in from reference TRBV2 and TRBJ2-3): EPEVTQTPSHQVTQMGQEVILRCVPISNHLYFYWYRQILGQKVEFLVSFYNNEISEKSEIFDDQFSVERPDGSNFTLKIRSTKLEDSAMYFCASVQGLAYSTDTQYFGPGTRLTVL.

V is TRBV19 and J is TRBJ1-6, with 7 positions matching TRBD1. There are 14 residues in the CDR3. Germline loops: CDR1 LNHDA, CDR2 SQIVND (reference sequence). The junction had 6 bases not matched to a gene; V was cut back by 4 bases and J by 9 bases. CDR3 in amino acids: CASSRGQIRSPLHF. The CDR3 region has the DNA TGTGCCAGTAGTAGGGGACAGATTCGTTCACCCCTCCACTTT.

The CDR3 DNA reads as TGTGCCACCCTCGACAGGCAGAACACTGAAGCTTTCTTT. Protein: CATLDRQNTEAFF. The gene calls are TRBV19 and TRBJ1-1; D is perhaps TRBD1 (6 bases). The CDR3 extends over 13 amino acids. CDR1 and CDR2 from the germline V gene are LNHDA and SQIVND (reference sequence). The V end lost 10 bases, the J end lost 1 base, and 13 bases lay between the germline ends.

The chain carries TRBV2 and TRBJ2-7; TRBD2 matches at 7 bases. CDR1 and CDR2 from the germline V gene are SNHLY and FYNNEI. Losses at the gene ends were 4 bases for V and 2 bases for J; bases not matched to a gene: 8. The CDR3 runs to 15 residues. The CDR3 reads CASSGSLAVAYEQYF. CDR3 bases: TGTGCCAGCAGTGGATCCCTAGCGGTAGCCTACGAGCAGTACTTC.

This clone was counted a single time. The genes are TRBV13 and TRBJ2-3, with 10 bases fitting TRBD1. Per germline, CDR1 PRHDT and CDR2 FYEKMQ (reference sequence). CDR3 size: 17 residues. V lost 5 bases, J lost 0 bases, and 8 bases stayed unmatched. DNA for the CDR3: TGTGCCAGCAGCCCCCCCTGGGGACAGGGGAGCACAGATACGCAGTATTTT. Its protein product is CASSPPWGQGSTDTQYF.

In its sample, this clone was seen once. For the CDR3, the DNA is TGTGCCAGTCTCCGAAACCCCGGACAGAAAAGGTCTGGGGCCAACGTCCTGACTTTC. Translation: CASLRNPGQKRSGANVLTF. The J gene is TRBJ2-6, the V gene TRBV19; weak D call: TRBD1 (6 bases). Trimming removed 8 bases at V and 1 base at J, with 24 bases between. Germline V gene data show CDR1 as LNHDA and CDR2 as SQIVND (reference sequence). The CDR3 length is 19 residues. The whole variable domain, remainder taken from reference TRBV19 and TRBJ2-6, is DGGITQSPKYLFRKEGQNVTLSCEQNLNHDAMYWYRQDPGQGLRLIYYSQIVNDFQKGDIAEGYSVSREKKESFPLTVTSAQKNPTAFYLCASLRNPGQKRSGANVLTFGAGSRLTVL.

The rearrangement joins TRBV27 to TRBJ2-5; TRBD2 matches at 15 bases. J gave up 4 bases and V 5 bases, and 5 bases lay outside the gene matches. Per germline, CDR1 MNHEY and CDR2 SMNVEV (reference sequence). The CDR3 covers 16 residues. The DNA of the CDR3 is TGTGCCAGCAGTCCTCGGACTAGCGGGAGGGCAGAGACCCAGTACTTC. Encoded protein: CASSPRTSGRAETQYF.

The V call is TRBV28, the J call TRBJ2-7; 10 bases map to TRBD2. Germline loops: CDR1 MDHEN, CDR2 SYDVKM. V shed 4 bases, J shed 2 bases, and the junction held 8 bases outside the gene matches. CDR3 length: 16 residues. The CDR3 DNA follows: TGTGCCAGCAGTTCAACCGGGACTAGCGAACCCTACGAGCAGTACTTC. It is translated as CASSSTGTSEPYEQYF. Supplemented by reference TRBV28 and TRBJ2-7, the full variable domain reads DVKVTQSSRYLVKRTGEKVFLECVQDMDHENMFWYRQDPGLGLRLIYFSYDVKMKEKGDIPEGYSVSREKKERFSLILESASTNQTSMYLCASSSTGTSEPYEQYFGPGTRLTVT.

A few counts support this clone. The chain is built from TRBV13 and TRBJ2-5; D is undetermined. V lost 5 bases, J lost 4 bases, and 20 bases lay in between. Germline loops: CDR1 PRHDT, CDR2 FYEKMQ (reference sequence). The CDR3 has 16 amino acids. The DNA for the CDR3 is TGTGCCAGCAGCCCCCCGCCGGGTAGCCGGTTAGAGACCCAGTACTTC. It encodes CASSPPPGSRLETQYF.

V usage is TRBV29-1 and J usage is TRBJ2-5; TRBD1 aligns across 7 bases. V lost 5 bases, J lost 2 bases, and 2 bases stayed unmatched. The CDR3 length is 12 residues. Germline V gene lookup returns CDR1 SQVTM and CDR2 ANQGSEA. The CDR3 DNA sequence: TGCAGCGTTATGGGACAGCAAGAGACCCAGTACTTC. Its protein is CSVMGQQETQYF.

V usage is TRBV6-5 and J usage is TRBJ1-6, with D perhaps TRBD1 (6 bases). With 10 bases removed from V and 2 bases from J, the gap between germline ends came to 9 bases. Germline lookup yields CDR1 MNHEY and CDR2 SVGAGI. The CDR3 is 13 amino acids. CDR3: CATAGAYNSPLHF. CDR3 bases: TGTGCCACCGCAGGGGCCTATAATTCACCCCTCCACTTT.

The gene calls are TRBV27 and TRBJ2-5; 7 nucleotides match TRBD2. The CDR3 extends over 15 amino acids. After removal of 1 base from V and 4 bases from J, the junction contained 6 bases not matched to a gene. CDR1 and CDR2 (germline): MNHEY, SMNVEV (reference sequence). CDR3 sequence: CASSLWLGGRETQYF. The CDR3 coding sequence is TGTGCCAGCAGTTTATGGCTTGGCGGGAGAGAGACCCAGTACTTC.

This CDR3 reads CASSSGGAHGYTF. The CDR3 bases are TGTGCCAGCAGCTCCGGGGGTGCCCATGGCTACACCTTC. The J gene is TRBJ1-2, the V gene TRBV7-6, with D maybe TRBD1 (5 bases). The CDR3 is 13 amino acids. Germline V CDR1 and CDR2: SGHVS, FNYEAQ. Trimming pared 4 bases from V and 6 bases from J, leaving 12 bases between.

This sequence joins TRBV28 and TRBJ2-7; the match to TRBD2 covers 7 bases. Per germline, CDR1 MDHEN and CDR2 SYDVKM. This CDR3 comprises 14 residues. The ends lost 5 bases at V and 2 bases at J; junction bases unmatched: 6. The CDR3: CASSPSGNAYEQYF. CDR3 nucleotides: TGTGCCAGCAGTCCCAGCGGGAACGCCTACGAGCAGTACTTC.

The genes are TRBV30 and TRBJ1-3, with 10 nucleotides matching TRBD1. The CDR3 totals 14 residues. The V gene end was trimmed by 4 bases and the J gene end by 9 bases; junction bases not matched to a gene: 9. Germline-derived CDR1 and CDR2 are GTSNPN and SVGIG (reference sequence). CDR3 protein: CAWTSGTGVLTIYF. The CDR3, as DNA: TGTGCCTGGACTTCAGGGACAGGGGTTCTCACCATATATTTT.

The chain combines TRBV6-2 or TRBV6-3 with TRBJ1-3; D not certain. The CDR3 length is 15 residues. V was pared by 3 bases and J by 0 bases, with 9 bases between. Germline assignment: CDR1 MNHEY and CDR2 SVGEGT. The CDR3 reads CASSYSENSGNTIYF. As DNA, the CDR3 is TGTGCCAGCAGTTATAGCGAGAACTCTGGAAACACCATATATTTT.

This CDR3 is CASSRRTSVSNEQFF. As DNA, the CDR3 is TGTGCCAGCAGCCGCCGGACTAGCGTATCGAATGAGCAGTTCTTC. J is TRBJ2-1 and V is TRBV5-6; TRBD2 aligns across 9 bases. CDR3 length: 15 residues. The V and J ends lost 4 bases and 7 bases, in that order; junction bases with no gene match: 9. Germline V gene sequence: CDR1 SGHDT, CDR2 YYEEEE.